This TCR beta chain was sequenced in a study of cytomegalovirus exposure and HLA in healthy donors. Notes on the study in general: Among the CMV-associated chains, a few were confirmed in vitro as specific for CMV antigens.

V trimming: 2 bases; J trimming: 4 bases; junction bases outside the gene matches: 4. CDR3 length: 16 amino acids. Per germline, CDR1 SGHDT and CDR2 YYEEEE. Details on this clone: The target antigen is unknown.

Clones were sequenced by immunoSEQ multiplex PCR, and TCRdb holds only the in-frame ones, with some missing. Here the sample spans some 67,000 clones, about 94% being singletons. Among the roughly 120 subjects of the validation cohort, separate from the approximately 660-subject first cohort, were the donors. This chain uses TRBV5-6 with TRBJ2-5; 14 nucleotides agree with TRBD2. This sequence originates from a woman aged 18 to 35 in good health and CMV-seronegative. Specimen: PBMCs. The CDR3 sequence: CASSFRLAGGLETQYF. The DNA of the CDR3 is TGTGCCAGCAGCTTCCGACTAGCGGGAGGGCTAGAGACCCAGTACTTC.